This TCR beta chain was identified during a study of blood T cell repertoires in COVID-19. Study overall: PBMCs, B-cell-depleted T cells, or T cells provided the cDNA or gDNA that made up the material.

Only in-frame clones appear in the TCRdb table, and some are missing; sequencing was by immunoSEQ multiplex PCR. Among more than 200,000 clones listed, around 88% were seen once. The TCR originated in an elderly man with acute or convalescent COVID-19. Sequencing was carried out using peripheral blood.

CDR3 sequence (DNA): TGTGCCAGCAGTTCCGGGGGGAACACTGAAGCTTTCTTT. Its protein product is CASSSGGNTEAFF. The chain combines TRBV11-3 with TRBJ1-1; tentatively, D is TRBD1 (5 bases). This CDR3 has 13 amino acids. Germline V lookup: CDR1 SGHNT, CDR2 YENEEA. The V and J ends lost 6 bases and 1 base respectively, with 9 bases between them.